This T cell receptor beta chain was identified during a study of tumor and adjacent non-tumor tissue in lung cancer. Whole-study context: Around 4 million productive TCRbeta reads were obtained per sample on average.

Turning to this clonotype: Its target is unknown. Compared with germline, one end of the junction differs, possibly owing to a read error.

Germline V gene sequence: CDR1 MGHDK, CDR2 SYGVNS. CDR3 length: 13 residues. Study-wide points: Tumor repertoires had a smaller top 100 clone share than normal lung. Tumor TCR diversity, when higher, was linked to shorter survival. Tumor tissue had significantly higher TCR diversity than normal lung.

TCRbeta libraries were built with three rounds of nested PCR, modified from ARM-PCR. TCRdb re-called the multiplex PCR reads through MiXCR, storing one row per CDR3 protein. The sample has roughly 220,000 distinct CDR3 sequences, 70% to 75% seen once. This sample's RNA came from whole unsorted tissue. The specimen was lung tumor tissue. The J gene is TRBJ2-5, the V gene TRBV25-1, with a tentative D call TRBD1 (7 bases). This clonotype was obtained from a man between 60 and 70 years old with non-small cell lung cancer. The CDR3 loop is CVSSAGQMKTQYF. DNA for the CDR3: TGTGTCAGCAGTGCGGGACAGATGAAGACCCAGTACTTC.